Listed below are T cell receptor beta chains from one sample, sequenced in a study of blood T cell repertoires in COVID-19. Method: immunoSEQ multiplex PCR; TCRdb's copy keeps in-frame clones and lacks some. The sample records about 180,000 clones, roughly four fifths being singletons. The sample consisted of peripheral blood. All receptors derive from a woman in her sixties or seventies with COVID-19, enrolled during active disease. The CDR3 runs from the conserved cysteine through the conserved F or W. A D gene is named only where the DNA matches it firmly. Rows give clone size only sometimes, using once, few, many, or a class for an expanded clone.

>TRBJ1-2|TRBV7-2|.|.
TGTGCCAGCAGCTTAGCAGGGGTAGATGGCTACACCTTC
CASSLAGVDGYTF
>TRBJ1-1|TRBV19|.|once
TGTGCCACAGAATCCCCGGGGTTTAGCACTGAAGCTTTCTTT
CATESPGFSTEAFF
>TRBJ1-1|TRBV19|.|.
TGTGCCAGTAATACAGAGCCGGGGAGTTTCGCCTACGCTGAAGCTTTCTTT
CASNTEPGSFAYAEAFF
>TRBJ1-6|TRBV6-5|.|.
TGTGCCAGCAGTTCTACAGGGTGGAATTCACCCCTCCACTTT
CASSSTGWNSPLHF
>TRBJ2-5|TRBV5-1|TRBD2|.
TGCGCCAGCAGCTTATGGGCGGGAGGGCGTTCAGAGACCCAGTACTTC
CASSLWAGGRSETQYF
>TRBJ2-1|TRBV11-3|.|.
TGTGCCAGCAGCGAGGACAGTCTTCTTTACAATGAGCAGTTCTTC
CASSEDSLLYNEQFF
>TRBJ2-1|TRBV7-2|TRBD2|.
TGTGCCAGCAGCGAGGGTGGCGGGAGGGCCGCCAATGAGCAGTTCTTC
CASSEGGGRAANEQFF
>TRBJ2-5|TRBV10-1|.|.
TGCGCCAGCAGTGATCACAGCCAAGAGACCCAGTACTTC
CASSDHSQETQYF
>TRBJ1-2|TRBV3-1/TRBV3-2|.|.
TGTGCCAGCAGCCAATATTCGGGGGGAACAGGAGCTAACTATGGCTACACCTTC
CASSQYSGGTGANYGYTF
>TRBJ2-1|TRBV6-2/TRBV6-3|TRBD2|.
TGTGCCAGCAGCCTACTAGCGGGAGGGCCCAATGAGCAGTTCTTC
CASSLLAGGPNEQFF
>TRBJ2-7|TRBV7-9|.|.
TGTGCCAGCAGCTTAAAAAGGAGGGAGTCCTACGAGCAGTACTTC
CASSLKRRESYEQYF
>TRBJ2-7|TRBV5-1|.|.
TGCGCCAGCAGCTTGGTCGTTAGCGCAAACTCCTACGAGCAGTACTTC
CASSLVVSANSYEQYF
>TRBJ2-2|TRBV27|TRBD2|.
TGTGCCAGCAGTCTTTCTAGCGGGACAAACACCGGGGAGCTGTTTTTT
CASSLSSGTNTGELFF
>TRBJ2-5|TRBV18|TRBD1|.
TGTGCCAGCTCACCGTCCGGGACAGGGGGGGCCCAGTACTTC
CASSPSGTGGAQYF
>TRBJ2-7|TRBV28|.|.
TGTGCCAGCATCCTAAGTCAACCAGGGCGATACGAGCAGTACTTC
CASILSQPGRYEQYF
>TRBJ1-2|TRBV19|TRBD1|.
TGTGCCAGTAGTATAAGACAGGGAGTCTCTGGCTACACCTTC
CASSIRQGVSGYTF
>TRBJ2-5|TRBV19|TRBD1|.
TGTGCCAGTAGTCTCGGGACAGGGTCCGGGGTGCGGGAGACCCAGTACTTC
CASSLGTGSGVRETQYF
>TRBJ2-1|TRBV28|TRBD1|.
TGTGCCAGCAGTTTCCAGGGGGCTGCAAGTCATGAGCAGTTCTTC
CASSFQGAASHEQFF
>TRBJ2-2|TRBV5-4|TRBD1|.
TGTGCCAGCAGCTTGTTGGGGACAGTCTACACCGGGGAGCTGTTTTTT
CASSLLGTVYTGELFF
>TRBJ2-3|TRBV5-1|.|.
TGCGCCAGCAGCTTGTCCGGAGAAACAGATACGCAGTATTTT
CASSLSGETDTQYF
>TRBJ2-3|TRBV7-9|TRBD2|once
TGTGCCAGCAGCCTCGGCGGGAGGTTTCCAGATACGCAGTATTTT
CASSLGGRFPDTQYF
>TRBJ2-5|TRBV7-8|TRBD2|.
TGTGCCAGCAGCTTGAGACTAGCAGGAAAGAAAGAGACCCAGTACTTC
CASSLRLAGKKETQYF
>TRBJ2-1|TRBV6-5|TRBD1|.
TGTGCCAGCAGTTTGAGGGGACAGATTCCCAATGAGCAGTTCTTC
CASSLRGQIPNEQFF
>TRBJ2-7|TRBV28|TRBD2|.
TGTGCCAGCAGGACGATGACGATACAGGGACGGACTAGCGGTACCACTACCTACGAGCAGTACTTC
CASRTMTIQGRTSGTTTYEQYF
>TRBJ2-7|TRBV7-2|.|.
TGTGCCAGCAGCTTAGGACAGGCGAGCACCTACGAGCAGTACTTC
CASSLGQASTYEQYF
>TRBJ2-1|TRBV24-1|TRBD2|.
TGTGCCACCGCAAGGGGGCCCTCTAGCGGGAGGGTTGATGAGCAGTTCTTC
CATARGPSSGRVDEQFF
>TRBJ2-7|TRBV7-9|TRBD1|.
TGTGCCAGCAGCTTCCCGGGACAGGAAGGGTGGGAGCAGTACTTC
CASSFPGQEGWEQYF
>TRBJ1-5|TRBV7-2|.|.
TGTGCCAGCAGCTTAGTGTTTGGGGGGGGGTTCAATCAGCCCCAGCATTTT
CASSLVFGGGFNQPQHF
>TRBJ2-6|TRBV9|TRBD1|once
TGTGCCAGCAGGGGGACAGGGTCTGGGGCCAACGTCCTGACTTTC
CASRGTGSGANVLTF
>TRBJ2-1|TRBV21-1|.|.
TGTGCCAGCAGCAAAGCATTCTGCGGGAGTCGGGCCAATGAGCAGTTCTTC
CASSKAFCGSRANEQFF
>TRBJ1-3|TRBV19|.|.
TGTGCCAGTAGTATGGAGCTCCAGATAAACACCATATATTTT
CASSMELQINTIYF
>TRBJ1-5|TRBV6-5|.|.
TGTGCCAGCAGTAACCGGGACACAGAAAATCAGCCCCAGCATTTT
CASSNRDTENQPQHF
>TRBJ2-2|TRBV7-2|TRBD2|.
TGTGCCAGCAGCTACTCTAGCGGGAGGGCCGGGGAGCTGTTTTTT
CASSYSSGRAGELFF
>TRBJ1-1|TRBV27|TRBD1|.
TGTGCCAGCAGTCAGCGACAGGGGGACACTGAAGCTTTCTTT
CASSQRQGDTEAFF
>TRBJ1-2|TRBV6-2/TRBV6-3|.|.
TGTGCCAGCAGCGCCCCGGAGAACTATGGCTACACCTTC
CASSAPENYGYTF
>TRBJ2-1|TRBV30|TRBD2|.
TGTGCCTGGAGTGGGACCGTTAGCGGGAGGGCCTCTGAGCAGTTCTTC
CAWSGTVSGRASEQFF
>TRBJ1-3|TRBV19|.|.
TGTGCCAGCGGACTCCCGAACTCTGGAAACACCATATATTTT
CASGLPNSGNTIYF
>TRBJ2-1|TRBV7-2|TRBD2|.
TGTGCCAGCAGCTCCTCTAGCGGGGCACGGTATGAGCAGTTCTTC
CASSSSSGARYEQFF
>TRBJ1-4|TRBV30|TRBD1|few
TGTGCCTGGATGGGACAGAGTGAAAAACTGTTTTTT
CAWMGQSEKLFF
>TRBJ2-7|TRBV5-1|.|.
TGCGCCAGCAGCTTATTTAGCGGATCCTACGAGCAGTACTTC
CASSLFSGSYEQYF
>TRBJ1-3|TRBV5-1|TRBD1|.
TGCGCCAGCAGCCGTTTACAGGGGGAGGCTGGAAACACCATATATTTT
CASSRLQGEAGNTIYF
>TRBJ2-5|TRBV30|TRBD1|.
TGTGCCTGGGGTCCCGGGACAGTTAAAGAGACCCAGTACTTC
CAWGPGTVKETQYF
>TRBJ2-6|TRBV7-6|TRBD1|.
TGTGCCAGCAGCGAACAACAGGGGGCATCCTCTGGGGCCAACGTCCTGACTTTC
CASSEQQGASSGANVLTF
>TRBJ2-6|TRBV6-2/TRBV6-3|.|.
TGTGCCAGCAGTTACACATGGGGGGGCGCGAAACGATCTGGGGCCAACGTCCTGACTTTC
CASSYTWGGAKRSGANVLTF
>TRBJ2-1|TRBV19|.|.
TGTGCCAGTAGTGCAGGGGACCCCTACAATGAGCAGTTCTTC
CASSAGDPYNEQFF
>TRBJ1-2|TRBV28|.|.
TGTGCCAGCGGAGACAGGATCTATGGCTACACCTTC
CASGDRIYGYTF